A selection of T cell receptor beta chains follows, all from one sample in a study of T cell responses to AZD1222 COVID-19 vaccine. The repertoire was sequenced with immunoSEQ multiplex PCR; TCRdb's copy has only in-frame clones and lacks some. The table shows 95,000 to 150,000 clones, with 92% occurring only once. Sequenced material: peripheral blood, taken on day 0 of AZD1222 vaccination. The receptors were sampled from an adult in good health. Each CDR3 is given with its conserved first and last residue. A D gene is named only where the DNA matches it firmly. Rows give clone size only sometimes, using once, few, many, or a class for an expanded clone.

>-|-|TRBV4-1|16|TRBJ1-1
TGCGCCAGCAGCCAAGCCCCACCCAACGCGGACACTGAAGCTTTCTTT
CASSQAPPNADTEAFF
>-|-|TRBV4-2|16|TRBJ1-6
TGTGCCAGCAGCCAAGGCGGGTGGGGGGGTAATTCACCCCTCCACTTT
CASSQGGWGGNSPLHF
>-|-|TRBV6-1|18|TRBJ1-1
TGTGCCAGCAGTGATAAATCGGGGGCGAGCTTATTGAACACTGAAGCTTTCTTT
CASSDKSGASLLNTEAFF
>-|-|TRBV2|11|TRBJ2-7
TGTGCCAGCTCGAGCTCCTACGAGCAGTACTTC
CASSSSYEQYF
>-|-|TRBV20-1|11|TRBJ1-2
TGCAGTGCTAGGCTTCTGTATGGCTACACCTTC
CSARLLYGYTF
>-|-|TRBV19|16|TRBJ1-4
TGTGCCAGTCGTATTGGGAAGGAGCGCGAATCGGGGAAACTGTTTTTT
CASRIGKERESGKLFF
>-|-|TRBV7-3|16|TRBJ2-1
TGTGCCAGCAGGGATACTAGGACGAGCTCCTACAATGAGCAGTTCTTC
CASRDTRTSSYNEQFF
>-|-|TRBV12-3/TRBV12-4|11|TRBJ2-7
TGTGCCAGCCGCAGGGGGGACGAGCAGTACTTC
CASRRGDEQYF
>-|TRBD2|TRBV11-2|14|TRBJ2-7
TGTGCCAGCAGCTTAGGCGGGAGGGCGGGTGAGCAGTACTTC
CASSLGGRAGEQYF
>-|TRBD1|TRBV28|15|TRBJ1-5
TGTGCCAGCAGTTTGACTGACAGGGTAGGCGGGCCCCAGCATTTT
CASSLTDRVGGPQHF
>-|TRBD2|TRBV5-5|17|TRBJ2-1
TGTGCCAGCAGCTTGGTACTAGCGGGAGGGGTCTACAATGAGCAGTTCTTC
CASSLVLAGGVYNEQFF
>-|TRBD2|TRBV7-8|19|TRBJ2-7
TGTGCCAGCAGCTTAGGGTTGGTTAGCGGGACCACCCCCCCCTACGAGCAGTACTTC
CASSLGLVSGTTPPYEQYF
>once|-|TRBV11-3|17|TRBJ1-5
TGTGCCAGACAGAAGGGGGTTCGGGGGAATAGCAATCAGCCCCAGCATTTT
CARQKGVRGNSNQPQHF
>-|TRBD1|TRBV2|13|TRBJ1-4
TGTGCCTCCCATCGGACAGGGTACGAAAAACTGTTTTTT
CASHRTGYEKLFF
>once|TRBD2|TRBV5-1|16|TRBJ2-7
TGCGCCAGCAGCCTAGAGACTAGCGGGGTCTCCTACGAGCAGTACTTC
CASSLETSGVSYEQYF
>-|TRBD2|TRBV25-1|16|TRBJ2-7
TGTGCCAGCAGTGACATTATGGCGGGAGGGCTCTACGAGCAGTACTTC
CASSDIMAGGLYEQYF